This T cell receptor beta chain was sequenced for a study of blood T cell repertoires in COVID-19. The germline CDR1 and CDR2 sequences are PRHDT and FYEKMQ (reference sequence). J was trimmed by 3 bases and V by 2 bases; bases with no gene match: 4. The CDR3 extends over 16 amino acids. Sequenced by immunoSEQ multiplex PCR; TCRdb stores in-frame clones only, minus some. The sample contains about 260,000 clones, around nine tenths of which appear only once. Sequenced input: peripheral blood. The source of this sequence is a woman in her 70s with COVID-19, enrolled during active disease. The rearrangement uses TRBV13 and TRBJ1-6, with 7 bases identical to TRBD1. The CDR3: CASSLRGQNYNSPLHF. The CDR3 nucleotides are TGTGCCAGCAGCTTAAGGGGACAGAACTATAATTCACCCCTCCACTTT.